This TCR beta chain was recovered during a study of cytomegalovirus exposure and HLA in healthy donors. In the study overall: Approximately 80 million unique TCRs, all from HLA-typed donors, were included in an early release of the data. Study-wide results and limits: A later analysis reportedly found fewer N-insertions in an Asian-associated ancestry cluster than the approximately 700-donor mean. Researchers reportedly found TCR beta sequences accurately predicted most subjects' HLA-A and HLA-B alleles.

CDR3 length equals 18 residues. CDR1 is SSHAT and CDR2 is FNYEAQ in the germline V gene (reference sequence). This PCR relied on a set of 60 Vbeta primers and 13 Jbeta primers. Some clones are missing from TCRdb's copy, which holds only in-frame ones; the method was immunoSEQ multiplex PCR. The repertoire holds under 150,000 clones, with around 78% as singletons. In regard to this clone: The antigen remains undetermined. A junction end diverges from the germline sequence, so it may reflect a read error.

Source material: PBMCs. The chain carries TRBV7-7 and TRBJ2-2; 12 bases align to TRBD2. This sequence was found in a male donor in good health and CMV-seronegative. CDR3 nucleotides: TGTGCTAGCAGCCCCGGACTAGCGGGGAAGGCGAACACCGGGGAGCTGTTTTTT. Its protein is CASSPGLAGKANTGELFF.